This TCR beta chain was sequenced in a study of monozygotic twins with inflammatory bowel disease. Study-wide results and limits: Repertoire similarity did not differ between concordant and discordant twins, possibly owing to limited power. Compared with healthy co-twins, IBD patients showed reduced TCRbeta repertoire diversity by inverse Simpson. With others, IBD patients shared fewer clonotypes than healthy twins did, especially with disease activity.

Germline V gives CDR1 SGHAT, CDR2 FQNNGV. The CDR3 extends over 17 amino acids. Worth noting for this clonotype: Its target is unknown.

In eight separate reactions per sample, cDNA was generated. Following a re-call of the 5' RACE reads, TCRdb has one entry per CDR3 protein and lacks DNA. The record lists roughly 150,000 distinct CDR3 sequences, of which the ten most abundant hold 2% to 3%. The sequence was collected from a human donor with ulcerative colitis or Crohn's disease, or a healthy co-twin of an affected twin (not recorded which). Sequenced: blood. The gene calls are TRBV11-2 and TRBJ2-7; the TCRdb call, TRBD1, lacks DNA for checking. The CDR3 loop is CASSPGTGRHSYYEQYF.